This TCR beta chain was captured in a study of Graves' ophthalmopathy and Graves' hyperthyroidism. The authors amplified TCR beta CDR3 regions, and they did so from RNA transcripts for repertoire sequencing. First-round RT-PCR with HTBI primers preceded a second-round multiplex PCR. From the multiplex PCR reads, TCRdb called clonotypes with MiXCR, one entry per CDR3 protein. This repertoire shows hundreds of thousands of distinct CDR3 sequences, roughly a fifth found once; its top ten account for more than 35%. In its sample, this clonotype was seen many times. From germline, CDR1 is DFQATT and CDR2 SNEGSKA (reference sequence). V gave up 4 bases and J gave up 4 bases; unmatched junction bases: 8. The length of the CDR3 is 14 residues.

The rearrangement joins TRBV20-1 to TRBJ2-7, with 9 bases that match TRBD1. The source is a woman aged 45 to 65 with Graves' ophthalmopathy. The sequenced sample consisted of peripheral blood. CDR3 DNA sequence: TGCAGTGCTACATACAGGGGGCGAGTATACGAGCAGTACTTC. Protein product: CSATYRGRVYEQYF.